The present entry profiles one T cell receptor beta chain with its context. The antigen remains unidentified. The source of the sample is a study of T-cell memory formation after mild COVID-19. Overall study context: Clusters were largely donor specific.

CDR1 and CDR2 from the germline V gene are LGHNA and YSLEER. The junction had 7 bases not matched to a gene; V was cut back by 0 bases and J by 12 bases. The length of the CDR3 is 16 residues. UMIs and sample barcodes were carried by the TCR alpha and TCR beta cDNA libraries that 5'RACE produced using constant-segment primers. From the 5' RACE reads, TCRdb called clonotypes with MiXCR, one entry per CDR3 protein. This table holds 140,000 to 150,000 distinct CDR3 sequences, roughly 21% found once. Findings and limits, study-wide: CD4+ contracting clones lay mainly in CM and EM, CD8+ ones in EMRA. Among clones contracting day 15 to 85, CD4/CD8 was balanced, whereas later expanders leaned CD4+.

The rearrangement joins TRBV4-3 to TRBJ2-1; 14 positions agree with TRBD2. The origin of this receptor is an adult woman who had mild COVID-19 (a few samples of this study predate the infection). Cell type and time point are not known. Sequencing was carried out using PBMCs or a T cell subset sorted from them (not recorded which). CDR3 bases: TGCGCCAGCAGCCAAGATGGGACTAGCGGGAGATCCGCGCAGTTCTTC. It yields the protein CASSQDGTSGRSAQFF.